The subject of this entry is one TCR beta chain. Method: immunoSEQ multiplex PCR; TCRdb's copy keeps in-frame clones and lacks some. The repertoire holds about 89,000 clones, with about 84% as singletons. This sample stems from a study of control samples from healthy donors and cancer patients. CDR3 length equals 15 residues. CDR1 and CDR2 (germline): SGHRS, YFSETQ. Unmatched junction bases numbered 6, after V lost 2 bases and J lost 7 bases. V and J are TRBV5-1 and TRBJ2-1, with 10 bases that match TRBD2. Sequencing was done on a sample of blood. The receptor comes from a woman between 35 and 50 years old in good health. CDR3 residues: CASSLGAGGWNEQFF. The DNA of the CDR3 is TGCGCCAGCAGCTTAGGAGCGGGGGGGTGGAATGAGCAGTTCTTC.